The rows below give T cell receptor beta chains drawn from one sample of a study of cytomegalovirus exposure and HLA in healthy donors. Data came from immunoSEQ multiplex PCR; TCRdb stores just in-frame clones and leaves some out. Of 130,000 or so clones listed, 79% are singletons. Input material: PBMCs. Receptors were obtained from a male donor in good health and CMV-seronegative. Both conserved end residues are part of each CDR3. D genes are given only for firm matches. The size entry is marked missing in some rows and otherwise reads once, few, many or a size class.

>NA|TRBJ2-6|TRBV19|TRBD1
CASNLGGHSGANVLTF
TGTGCCAGTAATTTAGGGGGCCACTCTGGGGCCAACGTCCTGACTTTC
>NA|TRBJ2-7|TRBV18|NA
CASSPPVGAYEQYF
TGTGCCAGCTCACCACCGGTCGGGGCCTACGAGCAGTACTTC
>NA|TRBJ2-5|TRBV28|TRBD1
CATYRDRGETQYF
TGTGCCACCTACCGGGACAGGGGTGAGACCCAGTACTTC
>NA|TRBJ2-3|TRBV5-1|TRBD1
CASSTGTAKDTQYF
TGCGCCAGCAGCACCGGGACAGCCAAAGATACGCAGTATTTT
>once|TRBJ2-1|TRBV2|NA
CASRLEQGSDEQFF
TGTGCCAGCAGACTGGAACAGGGCTCCGATGAGCAGTTCTTC
>NA|TRBJ2-1|TRBV6-5|TRBD2
CASRQRGARNEQFF
TGTGCCAGCAGACAGCGGGGGGCGAGGAATGAGCAGTTCTTC
>once|TRBJ1-2|TRBV11-2|NA
CASSLVGGGNYGYTF
TGTGCCAGCAGCTTAGTAGGAGGCGGAAACTATGGCTACACCTTC
>NA|TRBJ2-1|TRBV6-5|TRBD2
CASSYVAGVTIEQFF
TGTGCCAGCAGTTACGTAGCGGGGGTGACCATCGAGCAGTTCTTC
>NA|TRBJ1-6|TRBV5-1|NA
CASSLGQGSLPLHF
TGCGCCAGCAGCTTGGGACAAGGCAGTTTACCCCTCCACTTT
>once|TRBJ1-6|TRBV5-4|NA
CASSLEGRRSSPLHF
TGTGCCAGCAGCTTGGAGGGGAGGAGGAGTTCACCCCTCCACTTT
>NA|TRBJ2-7|TRBV7-2|TRBD1
CASSLVGTGGTYEQYF
TGTGCCAGCAGCTTAGTAGGGACAGGGGGGACCTACGAGCAGTACTTC
>NA|TRBJ2-3|TRBV4-3|NA
CASSQDPLGGDTQYF
TGCGCCAGCAGCCAAGATCCGCTAGGCGGAGATACGCAGTATTTT
>few|TRBJ1-6|TRBV6-5|TRBD1
CAVSRDRDSPLHF
TGTGCCGTGTCCCGGGACAGAGATTCACCCCTCCACTTT
>NA|TRBJ2-7|TRBV19|NA
CASGPPGGEQYF
TGTGCCAGCGGACCGCCCGGCGGGGAGCAGTACTTC
>NA|TRBJ1-1|TRBV5-1|TRBD1
CASSDRDRRTEAFF
TGCGCCAGCAGCGACCGGGACAGGAGGACTGAAGCTTTCTTT
>NA|TRBJ1-1|TRBV11-2|NA
CASSSGTGRAAEAFF
TGTGCCAGCAGCTCGGGAACAGGGAGAGCGGCTGAAGCTTTCTTT
>NA|TRBJ2-7|TRBV7-2|TRBD2
CASSLVGFGGGRNEQYF
TGTGCCAGCAGCTTAGTGGGGTTCGGCGGGGGAAGGAACGAGCAGTACTTC